The present T cell receptor beta chain was sequenced within a study of T-cell memory formation after mild COVID-19. General study findings and limits: Contracting CD4+ clones lay largely in CM and EM, with CD8+ ones residing in EMRA.

TCRdb recomputed calls from the 5' RACE reads with MiXCR, one row per CDR3 protein. Among fewer than 350,000 distinct CDR3 sequences, about 16% were seen once, and the ten largest hold about a fifth. This clonotype has only a few counts. Its antigen is unidentified. The CDR3 runs to 12 residues. The germline V gene has CDR1 SQVTM and CDR2 ANQGSEA. After removal of 7 bases from V and 9 bases from J, the junction contained 9 bases not matched to a gene. The chain couples TRBV29-1 to TRBJ2-1, with 7 nucleotides matching TRBD1. The TCR sequence derives from a man aged 18 to 35 who had mild COVID-19 (a few samples of this study predate the infection). Cell type and time point are not known. Sample: PBMCs or a T cell subset sorted from them (not recorded which). CDR3 residues: CSAIGQVGEQFF. In nucleotides, the CDR3 is TGCAGCGCGATAGGACAGGTTGGTGAGCAGTTCTTC.